The 24 T cell receptor beta chains below were found in one sample sequenced in a study of blood T cells in healthy people across ages. Primers used in a second PCR of about 6 to 11 cycles were a sample-barcoded 5' primer and a J-beta primer mix. From the 5' RACE reads, TCRdb called clonotypes with MiXCR, one entry per CDR3 protein. The profile shows some 1.7 million distinct CDR3 sequences, roughly 28% of them singletons. Sequencing was carried out using blood. The source of these receptors is a woman in her 30s in good health.

This clonotype was recorded at least ten times. This chain connects TRBV6-1 to TRBJ2-7; the match to TRBD1 covers 7 bases. Trimming took 6 bases from V and 3 from J; bases not matched to a gene: 23. Germline values: CDR1 MNHNS, CDR2 SASEGT. The CDR3 loop spans 19 amino acids. The CDR3 is CASSPLTLIRDRAVYEQYF. CDR3 DNA: TGTGCCAGCAGCCCACTAACACTTATCCGGGACAGAGCGGTCTACGAGCAGTACTTC.

The chain recombines TRBV9 with TRBJ2-5; TRBD2 is a possible D gene (6 bases). V lost 0 bases, J lost 5 bases, and 11 bases lay in between. The CDR3 loop spans 14 amino acids. Germline V gene sequence: CDR1 SGDLS, CDR2 YYNGEE. CDR3 sequence: CASSVAGGAETQYF. For the CDR3, the DNA is TGTGCCAGCAGCGTAGCCGGGGGAGCGGAGACCCAGTACTTC. Full variable domain (remainder filled in from reference TRBV9 and TRBJ2-5): DSGVTQTPKHLITATGQRVTLRCSPRSGDLSVYWYQQSLDQGLQFLIQYYNGEERAKGNILERFSAQQFPDLHSELNLSSLELGDSALYFCASSVAGGAETQYFGPGTRLLVL.

This chain joins TRBV6-5 and TRBJ2-7; 7 positions agree with TRBD2. Trimming took 4 bases from V and 7 from J; bases not matched to a gene: 7. CDR3 length: 13 amino acids. Germline CDR1 is MNHEY and CDR2 is SVGAGI. The CDR3 DNA is TGTGCCAGCAGTTCCCGGGACTACAATGAGCAGTACTTC. As protein: CASSSRDYNEQYF.

This clonotype has ten or more counts. CDR3 sequence reads: CASGPGSNIQYF. The DNA of the CDR3 is TGTGCCAGCGGCCCGGGTTCAAACATTCAGTACTTC. The chain joins TRBV12-3 or TRBV12-4 to TRBJ2-4; D is uncertain. Trimming took off 8 bases at V and 6 bases at J, with 11 bases between the two ends. The CDR3 sequence is 12 residues long.

The chain couples TRBV29-1 to TRBJ1-5; possible D gene TRBD1, 6 bases. Germline V CDR1 and CDR2: SQVTM, ANQGSEA. The CDR3 spans 14 residues. Trimming pared 4 bases from V and 0 bases from J, leaving 10 bases between. The CDR3 sequence is CSVGTGISNQPQHF. DNA of the CDR3: TGCAGCGTTGGTACAGGGATTAGCAATCAGCCCCAGCATTTT.

The sample holds a few counts of this clonotype. The V and J genes are TRBV25-1 and TRBJ2-3, with 7 bases matching TRBD1. From germline, CDR1 is MGHDK and CDR2 SYGVNS. Trimming removed 3 bases from V and 1 base from J; junction bases left unmatched: 10. The CDR3 loop spans 17 amino acids. In DNA form, the CDR3 reads TGTGCCAGCAGTGACCGGGGACAGACAACTGGCACAGATACGCAGTATTTT. Residues: CASSDRGQTTGTDTQYF.

Ten or more counts support this clonotype. The chain uses TRBV5-5 and TRBJ2-1; possibly TRBD1 for D (5 bases). Germline assignment: CDR1 SGHKS and CDR2 YYEKEE (reference sequence). The CDR3 runs to 12 residues. Trimming cost V 4 bases and J 5 bases, with 7 bases left between them. CDR3 residues: CASSVTDNEQFF. The CDR3 DNA reads TGTGCCAGCAGCGTGACAGACAATGAGCAGTTCTTC.

This clonotype was seen a handful of times. The rearrangement joins TRBV20-1 to TRBJ1-2; D may be TRBD1 (6 bases). V gave up 1 base and J gave up 6 bases, with 18 bases separating them. This CDR3 is 15 amino acids long. The germline gives CDR1 DFQATT, CDR2 SNEGSKA (reference sequence). Written as DNA, the CDR3 is TGCAGTGCTAGAGTCTTGGGACAACGAGGGAATGGCTACACCTTC. Residues: CSARVLGQRGNGYTF.

This clonotype was picked up one time. Germline and junction disagree at one end, which may indicate a read error. This chain joins TRBV12-3 or TRBV12-4 and TRBJ1-5, with 7 bases matching TRBD1. The CDR3 has 14 amino acids. CDR3 residues: CASRRQGINQPLHF. The CDR3 DNA follows: TGTGCCAGCAGGAGACAGGGTATCAATCAGCCCCTGCATTTT.

This clonotype was seen a few times. The chain has TRBV30 and TRBJ2-1; possibly TRBD2 for D (6 bases). CDR3 length equals 13 residues. V lost 0 bases to trimming and J lost 9 bases, with 12 bases between them. The germline V gene encodes CDR1 GTSNPN and CDR2 SVGIG (reference sequence). The CDR3 here is CAWSVRRGGEQFF. CDR3 nucleotide sequence: TGTGCCTGGAGTGTACGTCGGGGAGGTGAGCAGTTCTTC.

This clonotype has a count of ten or more. This chain connects TRBV12-3 or TRBV12-4 to TRBJ1-5, with unresolved D. The CDR3 is made up of 14 amino acids. Trimming cost V 3 bases and J 4 bases, with 10 bases left between them. The CDR3 nucleotides are TGTGCCAGCAGTTTCGGGTCTCAAAATCAGCCCCAGCATTTT. It encodes CASSFGSQNQPQHF.

The genes are TRBV14 and TRBJ1-4, with D perhaps TRBD1 (5 bases). Germline assignment: CDR1 SGHDN and CDR2 FVKESK. The ends were cut back, 4 bases at V and 7 bases at J, with 28 bases in the middle. This CDR3 contains 19 residues. For the CDR3, the DNA is TGTGCCAGCAGCCTCAATTCCGGGACTTCGTGGTACTTGGGTGAAAAACTGTTTTTT. The encoded protein is CASSLNSGTSWYLGEKLFF.

The chain carries TRBV29-1 and TRBJ1-1; D is unresolved. The length of the CDR3 is 12 residues. Trimming removed 4 bases from V and 5 bases from J, with 11 bases in between. From germline, CDR1 is SQVTM and CDR2 ANQGSEA. CDR3 in DNA: TGCAGCGTTGCAGGTACCGGGACTGAAGCTTTCTTT. It translates to CSVAGTGTEAFF.

This chain links TRBV12-3 or TRBV12-4 with TRBJ2-3, with TRBD1 identical over 10 bases. The trim removed 5 bases at V and 4 bases at J, leaving 9 bases unmatched. This CDR3 contains 16 residues. The CDR3: CASSPTGGRIADTQYF. The DNA of the CDR3 is TGTGCCAGCAGTCCGACAGGGGGCAGGATCGCAGATACGCAGTATTTT.

In the case of this clonotype: A much larger clone differs by one base, so this may be a read error. The CDR3 nucleotides are TGTGCCAGCGGAACGGTGGGAGAGTTCGAGCAGTACTTC. Protein: CASGTVGEFEQYF. The rearrangement links TRBV6-2 or TRBV6-3 to TRBJ2-1; the D gene is possibly TRBD2 (5 bases). The better agreement between TRBJ2-7 and the DNA end casts doubt on the J call. The CDR3 sequence is 13 residues long. Germline V gene lookup returns CDR1 MNHEY and CDR2 SVGEGT.

The V call is TRBV20-1, the J call TRBJ1-2, with a weak D call TRBD1 (5 bases). Deletions cut 0 bases from V and 5 bases from J, with 10 bases between. The CDR3 is 13 residues long. Germline assignment: CDR1 DFQATT and CDR2 SNEGSKA (reference sequence). In DNA, the CDR3 is TGCAGTGCTAGAGATACGGAGGGGTATGGCTACACCTTC. It is translated as CSARDTEGYGYTF.

This clonotype has more than one count but fewer than ten. V gene TRBV7-9 combines with J gene TRBJ1-1; D uncertain. CDR1 and CDR2 from the germline V gene are SEHNR and FQNEAQ (reference sequence). Between the trimmed V and J ends, which lost 6 bases and 0 bases, there was a span of 14 bases. This CDR3 region has 15 residues. The chain's CDR3 is CASRPDETVNTEAFF. In DNA, the CDR3 is TGTGCCAGCAGACCAGACGAGACCGTGAACACTGAAGCTTTCTTT.

The V gene is TRBV5-1, the J gene TRBJ2-3; TRBD2 agrees at 8 bases. CDR1 is SGHRS, CDR2 YFSETQ, per germline. There are 15 residues in the CDR3. The V gene end was trimmed by 3 bases and the J gene end by 7 bases; junction bases not matched to a gene: 10. As DNA, the CDR3 is TGCGCCAGCAGCTCCTTTACCAGCGGGGGAAATACGCAGTATTTT. It codes for CASSSFTSGGNTQYF.

The genes are TRBV28 and TRBJ2-7; D is perhaps TRBD2 (5 bases). V shed 3 bases and J shed 3 bases, with 18 bases lying between them. The CDR3 consists of 16 residues. Germline lookup yields CDR1 MDHEN and CDR2 SYDVKM. The CDR3 spells CASSFKVGGTRYEQYF. The CDR3 coding sequence is TGTGCCAGCAGTTTTAAAGTAGGAGGAACTCGCTACGAGCAGTACTTC.

The rearrangement links TRBV12-3 or TRBV12-4 to TRBJ2-3; possible D gene TRBD2, 6 bases. V was trimmed by 7 bases and J by 3 bases, leaving 8 bases between them. This CDR3 region has 12 residues. This chain's CDR3 is CASIRGTDTQYF. As DNA, the CDR3 is TGTGCCAGCATTCGGGGGACAGATACGCAGTATTTT.

This clonotype was observed a single time. The chain recombines TRBV12-5 with TRBJ1-5, with D maybe TRBD1 (5 bases). The CDR3 loop spans 14 amino acids. Trimming removed 2 bases from V and 8 bases from J, with 13 bases in between. Germline V gives CDR1 LGHNT, CDR2 FRNRAP. In DNA, the CDR3 is TGTGCTAGTGGTTTGACGCAGGGTCTTAAGCCCCAGCATTTT. It codes for CASGLTQGLKPQHF.

This clonotype was seen a few times. The chain has TRBV20-1 and TRBJ2-1; 9 bases map to TRBD2. The V segment lost 5 bases and the J segment 0 bases; nucleotides outside the gene matches: 5. Looked up from germline, CDR1 is DFQATT and CDR2 is SNEGSKA (reference sequence). The CDR3 length is 15 residues. CDR3 in DNA: TGCAGTGCTCTTAGCGGGGGCCTCTCCTACAATGAGCAGTTCTTC. Encoded protein: CSALSGGLSYNEQFF.

The genes are TRBV19 and TRBJ2-5; D is ambiguous. The DNA end is more similar to TRBJ2-7, so the J call may be wrong. CDR3 size: 12 residues. Germline V lookup: CDR1 LNHDA, CDR2 SQIVND (reference sequence). The CDR3 DNA is TGTGCCAGTGCAAACGGTGGTTCCGAGCAGTACTTC. Translating gives CASANGGSEQYF.

This clonotype was recorded many times. V usage is TRBV5-1 and J usage is TRBJ2-5; TRBD2 matches 8 bases. The CDR3 is 15 residues long. Germline assignment: CDR1 SGHRS and CDR2 YFSETQ. Trimming took 5 bases from V and 2 from J; bases not matched to a gene: 8. Written as DNA, the CDR3 is TGCGCCAGCAGTCCGACTAGCGCCACGCAAGAGACCCAGTACTTC. Translation: CASSPTSATQETQYF.